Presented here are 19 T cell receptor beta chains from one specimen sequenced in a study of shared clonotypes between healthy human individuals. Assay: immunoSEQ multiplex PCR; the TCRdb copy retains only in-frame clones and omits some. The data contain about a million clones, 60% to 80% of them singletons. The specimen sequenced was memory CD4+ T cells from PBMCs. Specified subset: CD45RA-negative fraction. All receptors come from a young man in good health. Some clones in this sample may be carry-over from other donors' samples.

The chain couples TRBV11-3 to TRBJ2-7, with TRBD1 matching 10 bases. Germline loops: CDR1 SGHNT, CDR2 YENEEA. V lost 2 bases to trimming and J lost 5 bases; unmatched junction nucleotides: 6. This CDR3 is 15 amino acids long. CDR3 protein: CASSLNGQGGDEQYF. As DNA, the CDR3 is TGTGCCAGCAGCTTAAACGGACAGGGGGGTGACGAGCAGTACTTC. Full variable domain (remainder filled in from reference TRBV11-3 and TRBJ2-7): EAGVVQSPRYKIIEKKQPVAFWCNPISGHNTLYWYLQNLGQGPELLIRYENEEAVDDSQLPKDRFSAERLKGVDSTLKIQPAELGDSAVYLCASSLNGQGGDEQYFGPGTRLTVT.

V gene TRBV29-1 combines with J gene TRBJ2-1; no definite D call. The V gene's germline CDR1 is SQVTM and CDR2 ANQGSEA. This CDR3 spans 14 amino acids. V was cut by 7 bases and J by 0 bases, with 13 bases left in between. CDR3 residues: CSAGFLSSYNEQFF. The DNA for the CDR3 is TGCAGCGCCGGATTCCTGAGCTCCTACAATGAGCAGTTCTTC.

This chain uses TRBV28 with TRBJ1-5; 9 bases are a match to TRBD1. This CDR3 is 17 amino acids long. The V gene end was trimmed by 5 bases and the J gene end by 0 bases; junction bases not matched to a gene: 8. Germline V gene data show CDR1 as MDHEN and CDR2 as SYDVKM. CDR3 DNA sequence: TGTGCCAGCAGTCCTCCGGGACAGGGATATAGCAATCAGCCCCAGCATTTT. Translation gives CASSPPGQGYSNQPQHF. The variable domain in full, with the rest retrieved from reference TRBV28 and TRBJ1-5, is DVKVTQSSRYLVKRTGEKVFLECVQDMDHENMFWYRQDPGLGLRLIYFSYDVKMKEKGDIPEGYSVSREKKERFSLILESASTNQTSMYLCASSPPGQGYSNQPQHFGDGTRLSIL.

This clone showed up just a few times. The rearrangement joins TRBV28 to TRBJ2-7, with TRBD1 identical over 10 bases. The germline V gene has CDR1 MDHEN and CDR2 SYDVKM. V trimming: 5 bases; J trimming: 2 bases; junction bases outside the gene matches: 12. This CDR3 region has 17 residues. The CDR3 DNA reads TGTGCCAGCAGTCCCAATTCCTTCGGGACAGGGGCCTACGAGCAGTACTTC. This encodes CASSPNSFGTGAYEQYF.

CDR3 nucleotides: TGTGCCAGCAGTGAAGCGCGGGGTTTAGGGGGGGCCCGAGGACCACAGCATTTT. Its protein is CASSEARGLGGARGPQHF. The chain recombines TRBV6-1 with TRBJ1-5; the D gene is possibly TRBD1 (6 bases). Trimming took off 0 bases at V and 13 bases at J, with 28 bases between the two ends. Germline V gene data show CDR1 as MNHNS and CDR2 as SASEGT. This CDR3 spans 18 amino acids.

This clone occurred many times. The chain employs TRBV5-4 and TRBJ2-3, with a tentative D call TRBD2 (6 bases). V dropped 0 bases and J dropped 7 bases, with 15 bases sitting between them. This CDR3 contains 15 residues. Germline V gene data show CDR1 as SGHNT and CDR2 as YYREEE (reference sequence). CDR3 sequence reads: CASSLVTGVGNTQYF. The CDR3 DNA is TGTGCCAGCAGCTTGGTCACGGGAGTAGGGAATACGCAGTATTTT.

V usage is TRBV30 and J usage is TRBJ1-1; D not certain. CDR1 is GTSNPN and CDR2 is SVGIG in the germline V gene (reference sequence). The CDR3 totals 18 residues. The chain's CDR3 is CAWLFWGGREDQNTEAFF. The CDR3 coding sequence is TGTGCTTGGCTATTTTGGGGAGGACGGGAGGATCAGAACACTGAAGCTTTCTTT.

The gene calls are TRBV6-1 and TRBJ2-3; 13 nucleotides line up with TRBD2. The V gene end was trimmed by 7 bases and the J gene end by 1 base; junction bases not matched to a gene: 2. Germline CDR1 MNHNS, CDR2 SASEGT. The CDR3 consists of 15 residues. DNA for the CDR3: TGTGCCAGCACTGGACTAGCGGGGGGCACAGATACGCAGTATTTT. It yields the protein CASTGLAGGTDTQYF.

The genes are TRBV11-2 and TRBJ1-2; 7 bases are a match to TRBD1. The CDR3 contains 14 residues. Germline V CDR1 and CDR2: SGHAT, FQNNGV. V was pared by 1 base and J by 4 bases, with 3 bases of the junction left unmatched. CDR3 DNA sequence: TGTGCCAGCAGCTTAGGAGCAGGGGGCTATGGCTACACCTTC. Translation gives CASSLGAGGYGYTF. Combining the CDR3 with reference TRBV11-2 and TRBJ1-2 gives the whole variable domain EAGVAQSPRYKIIEKRQSVAFWCNPISGHATLYWYQQILGQGPKLLIQFQNNGVVDDSQLPKDRFSAERLKGVDSTLKIQPAKLEDSAVYLCASSLGAGGYGYTFGSGTRLTVV.

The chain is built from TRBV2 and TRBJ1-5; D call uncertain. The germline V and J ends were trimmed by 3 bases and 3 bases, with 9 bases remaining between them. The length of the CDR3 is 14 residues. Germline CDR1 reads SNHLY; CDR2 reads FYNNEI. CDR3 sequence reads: CASSDTNHNQPQHF. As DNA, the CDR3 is TGTGCCAGCAGTGACACCAATCACAATCAGCCCCAGCATTTT.

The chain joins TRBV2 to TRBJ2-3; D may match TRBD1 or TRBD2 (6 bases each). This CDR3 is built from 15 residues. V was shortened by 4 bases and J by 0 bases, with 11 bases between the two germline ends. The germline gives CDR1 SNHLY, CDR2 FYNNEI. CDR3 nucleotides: TGTGCCAGCAGTGTTGGGGGGCAGAGCACAGATACGCAGTATTTT. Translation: CASSVGGQSTDTQYF.

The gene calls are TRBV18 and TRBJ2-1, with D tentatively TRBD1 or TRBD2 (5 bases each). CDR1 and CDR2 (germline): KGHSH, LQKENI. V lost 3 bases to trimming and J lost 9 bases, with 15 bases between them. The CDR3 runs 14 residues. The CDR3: CASSPDSWDGEQFF. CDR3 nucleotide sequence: TGTGCCAGCTCACCCGATTCTTGGGACGGTGAGCAGTTCTTC.

CDR3 nucleotides: TGTGCCAGCAGCTTAAGGACTAGTGACAATGAGCAGTTCTTC. This gives the protein CASSLRTSDNEQFF. The chain carries TRBV11-2 and TRBJ2-1; 7 nucleotides line up with TRBD2. The CDR3 has 14 residues. Germline V gene sequence: CDR1 SGHAT, CDR2 FQNNGV. The J segment lost 5 bases and the V segment lost 2 bases, leaving 3 bases of the junction unmatched.

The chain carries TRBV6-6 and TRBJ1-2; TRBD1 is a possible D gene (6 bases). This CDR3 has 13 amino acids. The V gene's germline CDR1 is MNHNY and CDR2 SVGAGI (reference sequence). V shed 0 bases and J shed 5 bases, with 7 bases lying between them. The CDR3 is CASSYSTGYGYTF. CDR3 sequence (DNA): TGTGCCAGCAGTTACTCTACAGGGTATGGCTACACCTTC.

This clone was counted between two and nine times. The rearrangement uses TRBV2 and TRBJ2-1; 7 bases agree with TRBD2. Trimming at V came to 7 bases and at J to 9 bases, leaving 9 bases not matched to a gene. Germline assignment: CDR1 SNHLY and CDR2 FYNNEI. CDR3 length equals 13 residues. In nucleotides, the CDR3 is TGTGCCAGCACGCGAACTAGCGAAGGTGAGCAGTTCTTC. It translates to CASTRTSEGEQFF.

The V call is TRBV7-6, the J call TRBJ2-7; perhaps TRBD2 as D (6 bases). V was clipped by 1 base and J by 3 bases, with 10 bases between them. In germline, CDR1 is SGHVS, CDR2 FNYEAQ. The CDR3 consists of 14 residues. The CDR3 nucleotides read TGTGCCAGCAGCTTAGTTTCCGGGAGCTACGAGCAGTACTTC. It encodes CASSLVSGSYEQYF.

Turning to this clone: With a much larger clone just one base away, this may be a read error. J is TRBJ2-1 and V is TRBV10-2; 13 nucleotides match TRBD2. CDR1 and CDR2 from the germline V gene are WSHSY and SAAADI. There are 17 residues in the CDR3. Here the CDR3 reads CASGDPGLAGDSGRQFF. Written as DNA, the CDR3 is TGCGCCAGCGGTGATCCTGGACTAGCGGGAGATAGCGGGAGGCAGTTCTTC.

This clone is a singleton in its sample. CDR3 coding DNA: TGTGCCAGCAGGGAGGGACACCTGATTGTCAACACCATATATTTT. As protein: CASREGHLIVNTIYF. The chain combines TRBV6-6 with TRBJ1-3, with a tentative D call TRBD1 (6 bases). The CDR3 covers 15 residues. V was cut by 6 bases and J by 7 bases, with 19 bases left in between. Per the germline V gene, CDR1 is MNHNY and CDR2 is SVGAGI (reference sequence).

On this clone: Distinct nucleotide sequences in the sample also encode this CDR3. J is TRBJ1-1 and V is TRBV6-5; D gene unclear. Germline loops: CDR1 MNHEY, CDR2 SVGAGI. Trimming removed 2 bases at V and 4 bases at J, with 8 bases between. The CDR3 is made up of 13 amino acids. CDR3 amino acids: CASSYRPGTEAFF. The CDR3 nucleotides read TGTGCCAGCAGTTACCGACCTGGCACTGAAGCTTTCTTT.